The rows below give T cell receptor beta chains drawn from one sample of a study of blood T cell repertoires in COVID-19. Sequencing was performed with immunoSEQ multiplex PCR; in TCRdb, only in-frame clones are kept and a portion is missing. The sample includes about 240,000 clones, about four fifths of them seen just once. Source material: PBMCs or T cells enriched from blood (not recorded which). The origin of the receptors is a woman between 40 and 55 years old who had been exposed to COVID-19. CDR3s include the opening cysteine and the closing phenylalanine or tryptophan. D genes are given only for firm matches. Size values are once, few and many counts, or a class for expanded clones, and some rows have none.

TRBV2	.	.	16	TRBJ2-5	CASSEMTVGGQETQYF	TGTGCCAGCAGTGAGATGACAGTCGGGGGCCAAGAGACCCAGTACTTC
TRBV27	.	TRBD1	15	TRBJ1-6	CASSLQGARNSPLHF	TGTGCCAGCAGTCTACAGGGGGCCCGGAATTCACCCCTCCACTTT
TRBV19	.	.	14	TRBJ1-1	CASSGGLAVTEAFF	TGTGCCAGTAGTGGGGGACTAGCAGTCACTGAAGCTTTCTTT
TRBV4-1	.	.	15	TRBJ1-6	CASSQVREHNSPLHF	TGCGCCAGCAGCCAAGTCCGGGAACATAATTCACCCCTCCACTTT
TRBV19	.	.	13	TRBJ2-5	CASSGTGQETQYF	TGTGCCAGTAGTGGGACTGGCCAAGAGACCCAGTACTTC
TRBV7-2	.	.	14	TRBJ1-6	CASSTQQGTSPLHF	TGTGCCAGCAGCACCCAACAGGGTACCTCACCCCTCCACTTT
TRBV9	once	.	15	TRBJ1-5	CASSPSPSGIQPQHF	TGTGCCAGCAGCCCAAGCCCTTCAGGGATTCAGCCCCAGCATTTT
TRBV6-5	few	.	14	TRBJ1-6	CASGGDIDNSPLHF	TGTGCCAGCGGGGGGGACATAGATAATTCACCCCTCCACTTT
TRBV4-3	.	.	13	TRBJ1-2	CASSQLGGVGYTF	TGCGCCAGCAGCCAATTGGGGGGTGTCGGCTACACCTTC
TRBV28	.	TRBD1	15	TRBJ2-2	CASSTGVGYTGELFF	TGTGCCAGCAGTACAGGGGTAGGGTACACCGGGGAGCTGTTTTTT
TRBV3-1/TRBV3-2	.	.	16	TRBJ1-1	CASSQDSGAPNTEAFF	TGTGCCAGCAGCCAAGATTCAGGGGCACCGAACACTGAAGCTTTCTTT
TRBV27	.	.	15	TRBJ2-5	CASSRRHPGQETQYF	TGTGCCAGCAGTCGCCGACACCCTGGGCAAGAGACCCAGTACTTC
TRBV19	.	TRBD1	13	TRBJ1-5	CASSGQGDQPQHF	TGTGCCAGTAGCGGACAGGGGGATCAGCCCCAGCATTTT
TRBV28	.	TRBD1	15	TRBJ2-2	CASSSQGANTGELFF	TGTGCCAGCAGTTCACAGGGGGCGAACACCGGGGAGCTGTTTTTT
TRBV2	.	TRBD2	15	TRBJ2-1	CASSVASGAYNEQFF	TGTGCCAGCAGTGTAGCTAGCGGCGCCTACAATGAGCAGTTCTTC
TRBV20-1	.	.	17	TRBJ1-6	CSASILGRGSYNSPLHF	TGCAGTGCTAGTATTCTTGGTCGGGGCTCCTATAATTCACCCCTCCACTTT
TRBV3-1/TRBV3-2	.	TRBD1	16	TRBJ2-7	CASSQDIGQGGYEQYF	TGTGCCAGCAGCCAAGATATCGGACAGGGCGGCTACGAGCAGTACTTC
TRBV4-1	.	.	20	TRBJ2-6	CASSPGLPLTRLSGANVLTF	TGCGCCAGCAGCCCCGGACTTCCACTAACCCGCCTCTCTGGGGCCAACGTCCTGACTTTC
TRBV7-2	.	TRBD1	16	TRBJ2-2	CASSPGTGVFTGELFF	TGTGCCAGCAGCCCTGGGACAGGGGTCTTCACCGGGGAGCTGTTTTTT
TRBV5-1	.	TRBD1	14	TRBJ2-1	CASDSGTQGNEQFF	TGCGCCAGCGACTCCGGGACACAGGGGAATGAGCAGTTCTTC
TRBV6-2/TRBV6-3	.	.	17	TRBJ2-3	CASSYGLTGTSTDTQYF	TGTGCCAGCAGTTACGGATTGACGGGAACTAGCACAGATACGCAGTATTTT
TRBV6-2/TRBV6-3	.	.	16	TRBJ1-2	CASSPRSRGASYGYTF	TGTGCCAGCAGTCCCCGATCGCGGGGGGCTAGTTATGGCTACACCTTC
TRBV29-1	.	TRBD1	13	TRBJ1-1	CSASHRGFTEAFF	TGCAGCGCCTCACACAGGGGATTCACTGAAGCTTTCTTT
TRBV12-3/TRBV12-4	.	TRBD1	13	TRBJ2-7	CASSRTGESREYF	TGTGCCAGCAGCAGGACAGGGGAATCCAGGGAGTACTTC
TRBV19	.	.	18	TRBJ2-2	CASSIPPPRRGYTGELFF	TGTGCCAGTAGTATCCCACCCCCACGGAGGGGCTATACCGGGGAGCTGTTTTTT
TRBV10-3	few	TRBD2	14	TRBJ2-3	CALGTSGSTDTQYF	TGTGCCCTAGGGACTAGCGGAAGCACAGATACGCAGTATTTT
TRBV10-3	.	.	16	TRBJ2-3	CAISDLGERLADTQYF	TGTGCCATCAGCGATCTCGGAGAAAGGTTGGCAGATACGCAGTATTTT
TRBV4-2	.	.	16	TRBJ1-2	CASSQEGPGLNYGYTF	TGTGCCAGCAGCCAAGAAGGTCCAGGCTTAAACTATGGCTACACCTTC
TRBV11-2	.	.	18	TRBJ2-5	CASSLDSGSSAYQETQYF	TGTGCCAGCAGCTTAGACTCGGGGTCCTCCGCGTACCAAGAGACCCAGTACTTC
TRBV7-8	.	TRBD1	17	TRBJ2-1	CASSFSPGQGSYNEQFF	TGTGCCAGCAGCTTTAGTCCGGGACAGGGTTCCTACAATGAGCAGTTCTTC
TRBV6-5	.	.	15	TRBJ1-2	CASSYSGNLNYGYTF	TGTGCCAGCAGTTACTCGGGCAACCTCAACTATGGCTACACCTTC
TRBV19	.	.	12	TRBJ2-6	CATGEGANVLTF	TGTGCCACGGGGGAAGGGGCCAACGTCCTGACTTTC
TRBV5-4	many	TRBD1	13	TRBJ1-2	CASVYQGAIGYTF	TGTGCCAGCGTCTATCAGGGGGCAATTGGCTACACCTTC
TRBV5-8	.	TRBD1	15	TRBJ1-4	CASSLPGTANEKLFF	TGTGCCAGCAGCTTGCCCGGGACAGCAAATGAAAAACTGTTTTTT
TRBV27	once	.	15	TRBJ1-1	CASSKRTLVNTEAFF	TGTGCCAGCAGTAAACGGACATTGGTGAACACTGAAGCTTTCTTT
TRBV5-1	.	.	14	TRBJ1-2	CASSPQAGGNGYTF	TGCGCCAGCAGCCCACAAGCGGGGGGCAATGGCTACACCTTC
TRBV18	.	.	14	TRBJ2-5	CASSPPRAQETQYF	TGTGCCAGCTCACCACCCAGGGCGCAAGAGACCCAGTACTTC
TRBV2	.	TRBD1	14	TRBJ1-5	CASRDGQGALPQHF	TGTGCCAGCAGAGACGGACAGGGGGCACTGCCCCAGCATTTT
TRBV4-2	.	.	17	TRBJ1-3	CASSLTTTFEAGNTIYF	TGTGCCAGCAGCCTAACTACTACCTTTGAAGCTGGAAACACCATATATTTT
TRBV7-8	.	.	15	TRBJ1-2	CASSLASTGVYGYTF	TGTGCCAGCAGCTTAGCGTCCACAGGCGTCTATGGCTACACCTTC
TRBV5-1	.	TRBD2	15	TRBJ2-4	CASSSGGVPKNIQYF	TGCGCCAGCAGCTCCGGGGGGGTTCCCAAAAACATTCAGTACTTT
TRBV28	.	TRBD1	15	TRBJ1-4	CASSLMGQGEEKLFF	TGTGCCAGCAGTTTAATGGGACAGGGTGAGGAAAAACTGTTTTTT
TRBV28	.	TRBD1	16	TRBJ1-5	CASSSPGTGASQPQHF	TGTGCCAGCAGTTCCCCCGGGACAGGGGCGTCTCAGCCCCAGCATTTT
TRBV5-1	few	TRBD1	14	TRBJ1-1	CASSALQGDTEAFF	TGCGCCAGCAGCGCCCTACAGGGGGACACTGAAGCTTTCTTT
TRBV7-9	few	TRBD1	15	TRBJ1-1	CASSDRGTLNTEAFF	TGTGCCAGCAGCGACAGGGGTACCCTGAACACTGAAGCTTTCTTT